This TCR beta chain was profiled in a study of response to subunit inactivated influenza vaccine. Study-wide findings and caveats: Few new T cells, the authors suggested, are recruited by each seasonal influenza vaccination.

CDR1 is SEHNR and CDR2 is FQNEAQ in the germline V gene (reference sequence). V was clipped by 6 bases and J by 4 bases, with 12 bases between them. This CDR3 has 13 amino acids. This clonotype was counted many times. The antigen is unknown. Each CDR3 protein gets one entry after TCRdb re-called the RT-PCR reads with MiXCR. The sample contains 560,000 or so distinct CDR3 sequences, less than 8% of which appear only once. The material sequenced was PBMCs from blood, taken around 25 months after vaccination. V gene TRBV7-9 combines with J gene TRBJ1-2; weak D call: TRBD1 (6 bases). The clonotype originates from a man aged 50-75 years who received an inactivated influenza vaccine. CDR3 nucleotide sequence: TGTGCCAGCAGTCAGGACAGCGTCTATGGCTACACCTTC. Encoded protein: CASSQDSVYGYTF.